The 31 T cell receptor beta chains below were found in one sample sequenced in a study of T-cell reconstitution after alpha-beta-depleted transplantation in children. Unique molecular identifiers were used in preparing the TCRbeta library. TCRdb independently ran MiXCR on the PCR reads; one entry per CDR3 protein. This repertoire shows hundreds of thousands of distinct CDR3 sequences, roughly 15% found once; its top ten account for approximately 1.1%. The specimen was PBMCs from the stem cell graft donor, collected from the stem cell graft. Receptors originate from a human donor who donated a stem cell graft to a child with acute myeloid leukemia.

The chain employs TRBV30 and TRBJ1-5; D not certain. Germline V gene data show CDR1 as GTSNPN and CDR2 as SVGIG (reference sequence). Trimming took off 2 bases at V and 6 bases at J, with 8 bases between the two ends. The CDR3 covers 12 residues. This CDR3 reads CAWSSITQPQHF. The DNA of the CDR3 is TGTGCCTGGAGTTCGATTACTCAGCCCCAGCATTTT.

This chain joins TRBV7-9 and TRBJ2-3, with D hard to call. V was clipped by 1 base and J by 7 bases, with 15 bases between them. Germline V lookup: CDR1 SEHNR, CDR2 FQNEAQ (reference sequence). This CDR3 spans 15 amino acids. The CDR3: CASSLGPASANTQYF. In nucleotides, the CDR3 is TGTGCCAGCAGCTTAGGCCCCGCGTCCGCCAATACGCAGTATTTT.

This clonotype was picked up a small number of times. The DNA of the CDR3 is TGTGCCATCAGTGTGCTAGAGGGCGTCGACACAGATACGCAGTATTTT. It translates to CAISVLEGVDTDTQYF. This sequence joins TRBV10-3 and TRBJ2-3; maybe TRBD2 (5 bases). This CDR3 region has 16 residues. The germline V gene encodes CDR1 ENHRY and CDR2 SYGVKD. V was clipped by 4 bases and J by 2 bases, with 16 bases between them.

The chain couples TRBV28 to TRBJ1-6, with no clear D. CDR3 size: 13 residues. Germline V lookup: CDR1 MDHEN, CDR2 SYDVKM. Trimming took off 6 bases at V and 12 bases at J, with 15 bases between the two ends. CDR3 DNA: TGTGCCAGCAGCCCTAACTTGCATGGACCCCTCCACTTT. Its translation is CASSPNLHGPLHF. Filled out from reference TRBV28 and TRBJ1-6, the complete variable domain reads DVKVTQSSRYLVKRTGEKVFLECVQDMDHENMFWYRQDPGLGLRLIYFSYDVKMKEKGDIPEGYSVSREKKERFSLILESASTNQTSMYLCASSPNLHGPLHFGNGTRLTVT.

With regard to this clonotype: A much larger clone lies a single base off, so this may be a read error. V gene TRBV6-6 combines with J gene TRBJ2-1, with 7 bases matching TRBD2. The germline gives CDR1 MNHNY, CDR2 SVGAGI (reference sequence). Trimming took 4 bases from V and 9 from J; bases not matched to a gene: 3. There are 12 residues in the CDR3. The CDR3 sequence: CASSWGGGEQFF. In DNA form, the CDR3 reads TGTGCCAGCAGTTGGGGGGGAGGTGAGCAGTTCTTC.

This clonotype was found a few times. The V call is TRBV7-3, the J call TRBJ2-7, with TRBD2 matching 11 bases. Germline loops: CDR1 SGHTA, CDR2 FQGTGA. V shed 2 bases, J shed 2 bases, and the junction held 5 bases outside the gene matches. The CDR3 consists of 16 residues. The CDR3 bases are TGTGCCAGCAGCTTAGGAGTAGCGGGGGGGGCCTACGAGCAGTACTTC. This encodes CASSLGVAGGAYEQYF.

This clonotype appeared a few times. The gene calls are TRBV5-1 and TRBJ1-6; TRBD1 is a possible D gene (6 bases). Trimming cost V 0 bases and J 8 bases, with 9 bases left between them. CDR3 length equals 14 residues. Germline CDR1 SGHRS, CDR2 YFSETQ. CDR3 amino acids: CASSLVSGDSPLHF. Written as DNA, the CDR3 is TGCGCCAGCAGCTTGGTGTCAGGGGATTCACCCCTCCACTTT. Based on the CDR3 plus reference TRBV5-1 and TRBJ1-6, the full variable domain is KAGVTQTPRYLIKTRGQQVTLSCSPISGHRSVSWYQQTPGQGLQFLFEYFSETQRNKGNFPGRFSGRQFSNSRSEMNVSTLELGDSALYLCASSLVSGDSPLHFGNGTRLTVT.

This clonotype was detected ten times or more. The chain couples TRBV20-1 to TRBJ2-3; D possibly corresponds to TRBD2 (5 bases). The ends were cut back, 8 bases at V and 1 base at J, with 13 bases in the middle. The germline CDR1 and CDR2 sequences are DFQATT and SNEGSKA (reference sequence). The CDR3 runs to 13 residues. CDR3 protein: CSPRLGGTDTQYF. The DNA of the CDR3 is TGCAGTCCCCGGCTCGGGGGCACAGATACGCAGTATTTT.

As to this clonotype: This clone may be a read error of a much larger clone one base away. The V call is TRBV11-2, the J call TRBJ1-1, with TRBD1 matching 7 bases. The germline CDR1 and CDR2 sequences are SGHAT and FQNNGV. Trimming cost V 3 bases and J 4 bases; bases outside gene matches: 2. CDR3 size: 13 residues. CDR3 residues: CASSFGTATEAFF. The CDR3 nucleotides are TGTGCCAGCAGCTTTGGGACAGCCACTGAAGCTTTCTTT.

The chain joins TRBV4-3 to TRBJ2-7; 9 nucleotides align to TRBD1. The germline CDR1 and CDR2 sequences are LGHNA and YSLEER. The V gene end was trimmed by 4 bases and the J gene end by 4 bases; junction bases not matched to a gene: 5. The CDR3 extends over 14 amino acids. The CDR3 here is CASSRGTGMYEQYF. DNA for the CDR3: TGCGCCAGCAGCCGGGGGACAGGGATGTACGAGCAGTACTTC.

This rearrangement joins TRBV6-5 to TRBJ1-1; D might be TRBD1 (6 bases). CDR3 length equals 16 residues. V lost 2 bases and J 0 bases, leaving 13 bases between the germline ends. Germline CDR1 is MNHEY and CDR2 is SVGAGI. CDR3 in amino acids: CASSYRGQLMNTEAFF. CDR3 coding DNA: TGTGCCAGCAGTTACCGCGGACAGCTCATGAACACTGAAGCTTTCTTT.

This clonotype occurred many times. CDR3 amino acids: CSANRGKETQYF. CDR3 in DNA: TGCAGTGCTAACAGGGGAAAGGAGACCCAGTACTTC. V gene TRBV20-1 combines with J gene TRBJ2-5; 7 positions match TRBD1. The CDR3 contains 12 residues. Unmatched junction bases numbered 4, after V lost 4 bases and J lost 5 bases. Per germline, CDR1 DFQATT and CDR2 SNEGSKA (reference sequence).

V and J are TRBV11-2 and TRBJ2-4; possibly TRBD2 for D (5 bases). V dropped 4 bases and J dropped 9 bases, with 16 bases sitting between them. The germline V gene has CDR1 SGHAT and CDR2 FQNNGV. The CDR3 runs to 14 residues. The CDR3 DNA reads TGTGCCAGCAGCTCCGGGGTGGGGAATGGCATTCAGTACTTC. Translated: CASSSGVGNGIQYF.

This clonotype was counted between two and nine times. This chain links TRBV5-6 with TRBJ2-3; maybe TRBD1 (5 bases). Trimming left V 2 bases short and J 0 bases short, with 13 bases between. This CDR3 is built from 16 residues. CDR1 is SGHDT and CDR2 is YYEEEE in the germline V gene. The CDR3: CASSFKGISSTDTQYF. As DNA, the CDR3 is TGTGCCAGCAGCTTCAAGGGGATATCTAGCACAGATACGCAGTATTTT.

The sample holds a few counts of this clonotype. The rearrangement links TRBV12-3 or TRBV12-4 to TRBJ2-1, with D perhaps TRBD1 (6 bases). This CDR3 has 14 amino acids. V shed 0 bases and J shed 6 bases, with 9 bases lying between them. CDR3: CASSLANRANEQFF. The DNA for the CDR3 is TGTGCCAGCAGTTTAGCCAACAGGGCCAATGAGCAGTTCTTC.

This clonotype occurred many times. For the CDR3, the DNA is TGTGCCAGCAGCCCCGGGACGGTGAACACTGAAGCTTTCTTT. Protein: CASSPGTVNTEAFF. The chain employs TRBV5-4 and TRBJ1-1, with D possibly being TRBD1 (5 bases). Germline lookup yields CDR1 SGHNT and CDR2 YYREEE (reference sequence). The CDR3 has 14 residues. Trimming took 4 bases from V and 0 from J, leaving 10 bases between them.

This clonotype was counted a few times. The CDR3 DNA is TGTGCCAGCAGCTTAACACTAGCGGGGGGGGGAGAGCAGTTCTTC. Its translation is CASSLTLAGGGEQFF. The genes are TRBV7-2 and TRBJ2-1; 13 positions agree with TRBD2. V was clipped by 2 bases and J by 10 bases; unmatched bases: 5. Looked up from germline, CDR1 is SGHTA and CDR2 is FQGNSA. The CDR3 runs to 15 residues. Together with reference TRBV7-2 and TRBJ2-1, the CDR3 gives the full variable domain: GAGVSQSPSNKVTEKGKDVELRCDPISGHTALYWYRQSLGQGLEFLIYFQGNSAPDKSGLPSDRFSAERTGGSVSTLTIQRTQQEDSAVYLCASSLTLAGGGEQFFGPGTRLTVL.

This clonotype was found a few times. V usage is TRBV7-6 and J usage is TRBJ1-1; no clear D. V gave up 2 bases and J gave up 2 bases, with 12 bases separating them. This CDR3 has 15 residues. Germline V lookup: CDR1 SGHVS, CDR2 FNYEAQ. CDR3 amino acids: CASSLSGYRNTEAFF. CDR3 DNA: TGTGCCAGCAGCTTATCCGGGTACCGTAACACTGAAGCTTTCTTT.

CDR3 loop: CASRPGTSGASSYEQYF. In nucleotides, the CDR3 is TGTGCCAGCAGACCCGGGACTAGCGGGGCGAGCTCCTACGAGCAGTACTTC. V and J are TRBV6-1 and TRBJ2-7; 13 bases are a match to TRBD2. The length of the CDR3 is 17 residues. V lost 6 bases, J lost 0 bases, and 8 bases stayed unmatched. Per the germline V gene, CDR1 is MNHNS and CDR2 is SASEGT.

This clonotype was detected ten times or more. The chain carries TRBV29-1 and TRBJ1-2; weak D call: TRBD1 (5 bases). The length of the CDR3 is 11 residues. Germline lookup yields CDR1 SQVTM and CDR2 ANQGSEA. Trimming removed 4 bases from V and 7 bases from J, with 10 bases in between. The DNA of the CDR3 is TGCAGCGTTGTGCAGGGTGGTGGCTACACCTTC. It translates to CSVVQGGGYTF.

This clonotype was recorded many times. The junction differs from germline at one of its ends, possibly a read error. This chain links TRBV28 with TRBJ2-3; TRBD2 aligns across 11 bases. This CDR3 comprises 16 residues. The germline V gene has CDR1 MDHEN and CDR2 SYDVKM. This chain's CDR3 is CASSLLAGGPTDTQYF. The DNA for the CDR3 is TGTGCCAGCAGCTTATTAGCGGGGGGGCCGACAGATACGCAGTATTTT.

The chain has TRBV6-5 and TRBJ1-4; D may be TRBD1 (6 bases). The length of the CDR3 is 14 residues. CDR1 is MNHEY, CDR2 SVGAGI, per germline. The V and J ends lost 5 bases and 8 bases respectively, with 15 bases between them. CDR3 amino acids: CASSLQGVREKLFF. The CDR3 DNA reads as TGTGCCAGCAGTCTACAGGGTGTTCGGGAAAAACTGTTTTTT.

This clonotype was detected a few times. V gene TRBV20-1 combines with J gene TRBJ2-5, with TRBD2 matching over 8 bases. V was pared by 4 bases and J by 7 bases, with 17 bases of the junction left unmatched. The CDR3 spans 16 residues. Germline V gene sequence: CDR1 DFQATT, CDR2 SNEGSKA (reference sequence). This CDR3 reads CSATALSGEQVGTQYF. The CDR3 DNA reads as TGCAGTGCTACCGCCCTTAGCGGGGAACAAGTTGGGACCCAGTACTTC.

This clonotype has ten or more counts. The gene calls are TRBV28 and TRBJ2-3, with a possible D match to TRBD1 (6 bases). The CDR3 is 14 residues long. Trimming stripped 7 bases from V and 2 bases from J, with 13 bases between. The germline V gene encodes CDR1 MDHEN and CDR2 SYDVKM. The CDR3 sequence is CASKKGHNTDTQYF. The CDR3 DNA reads TGTGCCAGCAAAAAGGGACACAACACAGATACGCAGTATTTT.

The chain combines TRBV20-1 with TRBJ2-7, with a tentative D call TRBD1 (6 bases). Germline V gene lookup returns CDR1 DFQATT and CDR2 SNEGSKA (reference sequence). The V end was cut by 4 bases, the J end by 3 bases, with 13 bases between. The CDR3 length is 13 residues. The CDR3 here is CSAIRGNVYEQYV. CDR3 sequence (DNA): TGCAGTGCTATCAGGGGCAATGTCTACGAGCAGTACGTC.

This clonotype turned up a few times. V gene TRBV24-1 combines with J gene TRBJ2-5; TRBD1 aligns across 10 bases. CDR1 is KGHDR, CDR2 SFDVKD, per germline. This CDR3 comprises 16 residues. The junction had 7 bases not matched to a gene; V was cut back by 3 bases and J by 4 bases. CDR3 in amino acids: CATSDPDRGWGETQYF. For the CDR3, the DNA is TGTGCCACCAGTGATCCGGACAGGGGGTGGGGAGAGACCCAGTACTTC.

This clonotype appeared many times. The CDR3 nucleotides read TGTGCCAGCAGCTTAGCCAGGGGCGCCAGGAACACTGAAGCTTTCTTT. Translated: CASSLARGARNTEAFF. This rearrangement joins TRBV13 to TRBJ1-1; weak D call: TRBD1 (6 bases). The V end lost 1 base, the J end lost 1 base, and 13 bases lay between the germline ends. This CDR3 has 16 residues. CDR1 is PRHDT, CDR2 FYEKMQ, per germline (reference sequence).

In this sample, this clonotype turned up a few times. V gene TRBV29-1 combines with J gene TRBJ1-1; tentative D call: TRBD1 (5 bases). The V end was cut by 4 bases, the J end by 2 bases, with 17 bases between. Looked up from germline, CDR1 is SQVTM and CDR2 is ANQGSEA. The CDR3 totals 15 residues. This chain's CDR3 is CSVGSGRGGNTEAFF. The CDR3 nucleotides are TGCAGCGTTGGGTCGGGCCGCGGGGGAAACACTGAAGCTTTCTTT.

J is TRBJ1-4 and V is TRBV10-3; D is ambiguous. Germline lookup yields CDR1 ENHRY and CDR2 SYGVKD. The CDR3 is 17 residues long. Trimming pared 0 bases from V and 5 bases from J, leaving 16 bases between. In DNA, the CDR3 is TGTGCCATCAGTGAGTCTTCGGCAGCCTCACCCAATGAAAAACTGTTTTTT. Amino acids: CAISESSAASPNEKLFF.

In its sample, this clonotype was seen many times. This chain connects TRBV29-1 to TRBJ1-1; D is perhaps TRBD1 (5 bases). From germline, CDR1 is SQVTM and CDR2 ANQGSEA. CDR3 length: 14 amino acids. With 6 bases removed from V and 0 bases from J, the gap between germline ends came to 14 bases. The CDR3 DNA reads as TGCAGCGTAGGAGGGGTTGGGTTGAACACTGAAGCTTTCTTT. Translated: CSVGGVGLNTEAFF.

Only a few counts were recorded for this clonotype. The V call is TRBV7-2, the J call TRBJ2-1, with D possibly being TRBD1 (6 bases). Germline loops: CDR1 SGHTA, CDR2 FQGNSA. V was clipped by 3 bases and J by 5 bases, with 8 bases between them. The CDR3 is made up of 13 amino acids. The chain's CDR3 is CASSFNRDNEQFF. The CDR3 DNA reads TGTGCCAGCAGCTTTAACAGGGACAATGAGCAGTTCTTC.